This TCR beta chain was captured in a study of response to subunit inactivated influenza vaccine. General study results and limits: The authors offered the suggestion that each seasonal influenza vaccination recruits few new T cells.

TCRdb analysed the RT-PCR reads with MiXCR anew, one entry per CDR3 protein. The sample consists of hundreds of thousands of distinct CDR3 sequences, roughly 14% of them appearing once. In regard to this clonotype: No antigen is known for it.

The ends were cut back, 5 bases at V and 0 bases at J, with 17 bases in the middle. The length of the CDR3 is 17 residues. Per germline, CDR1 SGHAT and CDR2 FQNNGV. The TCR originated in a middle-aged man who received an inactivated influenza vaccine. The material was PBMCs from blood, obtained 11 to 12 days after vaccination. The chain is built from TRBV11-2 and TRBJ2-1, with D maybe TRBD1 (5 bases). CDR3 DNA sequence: TGTGCCAGCAGCCTGGGGCCGTGGCGGTTCTCCTACAATGAGCAGTTCTTC. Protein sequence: CASSLGPWRFSYNEQFF. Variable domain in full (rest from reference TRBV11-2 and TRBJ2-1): EAGVAQSPRYKIIEKRQSVAFWCNPISGHATLYWYQQILGQGPKLLIQFQNNGVVDDSQLPKDRFSAERLKGVDSTLKIQPAKLEDSAVYLCASSLGPWRFSYNEQFFGPGTRLTVL.